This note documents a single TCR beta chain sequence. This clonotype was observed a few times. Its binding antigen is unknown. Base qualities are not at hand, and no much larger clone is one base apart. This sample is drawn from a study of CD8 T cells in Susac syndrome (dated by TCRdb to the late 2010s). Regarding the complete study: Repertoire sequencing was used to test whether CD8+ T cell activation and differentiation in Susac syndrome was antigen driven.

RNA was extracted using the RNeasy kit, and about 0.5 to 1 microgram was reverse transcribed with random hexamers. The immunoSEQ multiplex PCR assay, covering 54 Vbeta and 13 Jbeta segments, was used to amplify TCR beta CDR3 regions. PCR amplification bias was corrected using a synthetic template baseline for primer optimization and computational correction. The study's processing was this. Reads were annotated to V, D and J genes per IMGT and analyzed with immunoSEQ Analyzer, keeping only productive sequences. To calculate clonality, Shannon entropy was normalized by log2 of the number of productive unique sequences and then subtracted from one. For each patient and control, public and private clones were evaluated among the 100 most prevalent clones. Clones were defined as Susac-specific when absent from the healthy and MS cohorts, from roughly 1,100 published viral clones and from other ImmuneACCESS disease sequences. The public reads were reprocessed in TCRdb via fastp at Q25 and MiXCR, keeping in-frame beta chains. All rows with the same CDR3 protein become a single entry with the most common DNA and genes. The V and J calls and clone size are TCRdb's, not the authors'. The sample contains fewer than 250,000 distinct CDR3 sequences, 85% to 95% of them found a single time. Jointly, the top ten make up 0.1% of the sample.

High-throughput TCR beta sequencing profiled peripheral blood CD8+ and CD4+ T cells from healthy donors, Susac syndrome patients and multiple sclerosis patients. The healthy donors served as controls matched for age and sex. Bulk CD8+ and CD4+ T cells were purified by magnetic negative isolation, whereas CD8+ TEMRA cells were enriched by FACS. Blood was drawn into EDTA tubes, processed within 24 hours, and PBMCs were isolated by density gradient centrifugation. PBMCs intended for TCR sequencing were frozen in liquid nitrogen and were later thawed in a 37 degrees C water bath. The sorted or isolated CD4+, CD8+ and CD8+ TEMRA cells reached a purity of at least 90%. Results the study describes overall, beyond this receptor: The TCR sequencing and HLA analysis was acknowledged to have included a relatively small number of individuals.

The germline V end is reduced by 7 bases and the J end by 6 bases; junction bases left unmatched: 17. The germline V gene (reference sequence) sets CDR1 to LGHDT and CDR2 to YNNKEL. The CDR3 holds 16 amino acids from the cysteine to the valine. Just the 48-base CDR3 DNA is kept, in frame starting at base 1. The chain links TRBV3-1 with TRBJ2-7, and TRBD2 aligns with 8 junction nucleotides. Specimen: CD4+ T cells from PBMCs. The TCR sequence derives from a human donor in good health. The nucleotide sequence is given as TGTGCCAGCAACTGCGGGGGGTGGGGCCTGGAGGTCGAGCAGTACGTC. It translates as CASNCGGWGLEVEQYV.